The rows below give T cell receptor beta chains drawn from one sample of a study of cytomegalovirus exposure and HLA in healthy donors. Here immunoSEQ multiplex PCR was the method, and the copy in TCRdb shows in-frame clones only, minus some. This table has 73,000 or so clones, over 60% appearing once. The material sequenced was PBMCs. These receptors all stem from a woman aged 40 to 50 in good health and CMV-seropositive. Each CDR3 is given with its conserved first and last residue. D genes are given only for firm matches. Not all rows give a size; the values are once, few, many and, for expanded clones, a class.

v_gene	d_gene	j_gene	abundance	CDR3nt	CDR3aa
TRBV30	-	TRBJ1-5	-	TGTGCCTGGGGCCTCCGGACTTATAGCAATCAGCCCCAGCATTTT	CAWGLRTYSNQPQHF
TRBV5-1	TRBD1	TRBJ2-3	-	TGCGCCAGCAGCTCTCGACAGGGGGCAACAGATACGCAGTATTTT	CASSSRQGATDTQYF
TRBV18	-	TRBJ1-1	-	TGTGCCAGCTCACCACTACCCTATACAGACACAAATGAAGCTTTCTTT	CASSPLPYTDTNEAFF
TRBV7-2	-	TRBJ2-5	-	TGTGCCAGCAGCTCCCTCCGGGAAGAGACCCAGTACTTC	CASSSLREETQYF
TRBV15	-	TRBJ2-2	-	TGTGCAACCAGCCGAGACTTAGGGGGCACCGGGGAGCTGTTTTTT	CATSRDLGGTGELFF
TRBV28	TRBD1	TRBJ2-7	once	TGTGCCAGCAGTCCGAGGGGGGCCGGGACAGGGGTTGTCGAGCAGTACTTC	CASSPRGAGTGVVEQYF
TRBV7-2	-	TRBJ1-3	-	TGTGCCAGCAGCTCACAAGGACAGCCTTCTGGAAACACCATATATTTT	CASSSQGQPSGNTIYF
TRBV18	-	TRBJ2-2	-	TGTGCCAGCTCACTACCCGTCTCGACAGGGAACACCGGGGAGCTGTTTTTT	CASSLPVSTGNTGELFF
TRBV19	TRBD1	TRBJ1-5	-	TGTGCCAGTAGCTTAAGACAGGGAGGTTATAGCAATCAGCCCCAGCATTTT	CASSLRQGGYSNQPQHF
TRBV7-8	-	TRBJ1-3	-	TGTGCCAGCAGCTCAGTCGGGGGGGGAGCGGTTGCTGGAAACACCATATATTTT	CASSSVGGGAVAGNTIYF
TRBV7-8	TRBD2	TRBJ2-7	-	TGTGCCAGCAGCTTTATGGTAGCGGGAGTGTCCTACGAGCAGTACTTC	CASSFMVAGVSYEQYF
TRBV19	TRBD1	TRBJ1-4	-	TGTGCCAGTAGTATAGAATCAGGGGGCTTGGATGAAAAACTGTTTTTT	CASSIESGGLDEKLFF
TRBV18	TRBD1	TRBJ2-7	-	TGTGCCAGCTCACGTCGACAGGGGGTATCAGACGAGCAGTACTTC	CASSRRQGVSDEQYF
TRBV7-9	-	TRBJ2-7	-	TGTGCCAGCAGTCCACAGGGTACGGGCGAGCAGTACTTC	CASSPQGTGEQYF
TRBV6-1	TRBD1	TRBJ2-1	-	TGTGCCAGCAGTGAACTCGGGACAGGGTGGTACAATGAGCAGTTCTTC	CASSELGTGWYNEQFF
TRBV19	TRBD1	TRBJ1-3	-	TGTGCCGCTGACAGGGAGAATGGAAACACCATATATTTT	CAADRENGNTIYF
TRBV2	-	TRBJ1-1	-	TGTGCCAGCAGTGAAGCGCTTCGGTTCGACAGCCTGAACACTGAAGCTTTCTTT	CASSEALRFDSLNTEAFF
TRBV29-1	TRBD2	TRBJ2-3	-	TGCAGCGTTGGGACTAGCGGGAGGGGTACGCAGTATTTT	CSVGTSGRGTQYF
TRBV28	TRBD2	TRBJ2-7	-	TGTGCCAGCAGTTTGTTTAGCGGGGGGTACGAGCAGTACTTC	CASSLFSGGYEQYF
TRBV7-2	TRBD2	TRBJ2-7	few	TGTGCCAGCAGCCCCGTAGCGGGGGACCCCTACGAGCAGTACTTC	CASSPVAGDPYEQYF
TRBV10-3	TRBD1	TRBJ2-1	-	TGTGCCATCAGTGAACCCGGGACAGTCAATAATGAGCAGTTCTTC	CAISEPGTVNNEQFF
TRBV11-2	-	TRBJ1-1	-	TGTGCCAGCAGCTCGAATGGGCACACTGAAGCTTTCTTT	CASSSNGHTEAFF
TRBV4-3	-	TRBJ1-4	-	TGCGCCAGCAGCCAAAACAGGGCTAATGAAAAACTGTTTTTT	CASSQNRANEKLFF
TRBV5-1	-	TRBJ2-2	few	TGCGCCAGCAGCTTGTACGGGGAGGTTCCCGGGGAGCTGTTTTTT	CASSLYGEVPGELFF
TRBV7-2	-	TRBJ2-7	-	TGTGCCAGCAGCTCCCGAGGAGGGGGCGGCGAGCAGTACTTC	CASSSRGGGGEQYF
TRBV5-1	TRBD1	TRBJ1-5	-	TGCGCCAGCAGCTCGTCAGGGGGATTGGGCCAGCCCCAGCATTTT	CASSSSGGLGQPQHF
TRBV7-8	TRBD1	TRBJ2-7	-	TGTGCCAGCAGCTTCCCGGGACAGGGGATATACGAGCAGTACTTC	CASSFPGQGIYEQYF
TRBV25-1	-	TRBJ1-1	few	TGTGCCAGCCGTGTCAGGGGCATCACTGAGGCTTTCTTT	CASRVRGITEAFF
TRBV25-1	-	TRBJ1-2	-	TGTGCCAGCAGTGAAGGTACAGGGTTGGGCTACACCTTC	CASSEGTGLGYTF
TRBV7-7	-	TRBJ1-1	-	TGTGCCAGCAGCTTAAGGGGGAACACTGAAGCTTTCTTT	CASSLRGNTEAFF
TRBV29-1	-	TRBJ2-3	-	TGCAGCGAAAAACTCCAGGGGTCAGATACGCAGTATTTT	CSEKLQGSDTQYF
TRBV7-2	-	TRBJ2-1	-	TGTGCCAGCAGCTTAGGTCGGCCTGGGGGGGCTCAAGGCAATGAGCAGTTCTTC	CASSLGRPGGAQGNEQFF
TRBV10-1	TRBD1	TRBJ1-2	-	TGCGCCAGCTCCTCCGGACAGGCCGGAGGCTACTATGGCTACACCTTC	CASSSGQAGGYYGYTF
TRBV11-2	-	TRBJ2-2	-	TGTGCCAGCAGCCTCAGGGTGGTTGGCTCCGGGGAGCTGTTTTTT	CASSLRVVGSGELFF
TRBV13	TRBD2	TRBJ2-3	-	TGTGCCAGCAGCTTAGGGACTCCGGGACTAGCGGGAGTAACCTCTAGCACAGATACGCAGTATTTT	CASSLGTPGLAGVTSSTDTQYF
TRBV4-2	-	TRBJ1-3	-	TGTGCCAGCAGCCAAGGGGTGGAGCTGAACTCTGGAAACACCATATATTTT	CASSQGVELNSGNTIYF
TRBV7-2	-	TRBJ2-7	-	TGTGCCAGCAGCCCGCTAGGCTACGAGCAGTACTTC	CASSPLGYEQYF
TRBV28	TRBD2	TRBJ2-3	-	TGTGCCAGCAGTTTAACCCCGACTAGCGGTAACACAGATACGCAGTATTTT	CASSLTPTSGNTDTQYF
TRBV7-8	-	TRBJ1-5	-	TGTGCCAGCAGCGATACATTGAATCAGCCCCAGCATTTT	CASSDTLNQPQHF
TRBV6-6	-	TRBJ1-1	few	TGTGCCAGCAGGCCGACAGGCCGGAACACTGAAGCTTTCTTT	CASRPTGRNTEAFF
TRBV4-3	-	TRBJ1-5	-	TGCGCCAGCAGCCAAGATAACGGCAGGGCGCAGCCCCAGCATTTT	CASSQDNGRAQPQHF
TRBV5-1	TRBD1	TRBJ2-1	-	TGCGCCAGCAGCTTGGGACAGGGGGACTACAATGAGCAGTTCTTC	CASSLGQGDYNEQFF
TRBV18	-	TRBJ2-4	-	TGTGCCAGCTCACCACCTTCAGGTATAGCCAAAAACATTCAGTACTTC	CASSPPSGIAKNIQYF
TRBV30	-	TRBJ2-4	-	TGTGCCTGGAGTTCCCTTGGGAGAACCAAAAACATTCAGTACTTC	CAWSSLGRTKNIQYF
TRBV29-1	TRBD1	TRBJ2-3	-	TGCAGCGTTTCCCAGGACAGGGGTGCGCAGTATTTT	CSVSQDRGAQYF
TRBV30	-	TRBJ2-1	-	TGTGCCTGGAGTGCATGGGAACAGGGGTTCTTC	CAWSAWEQGFF